This TCR beta chain was documented in a study of blood T cells in healthy people across ages. This clonotype was counted ten times or more. Its antigen is as yet unknown. Through a sample-barcoded 5' primer and a J-beta primer mix, a second PCR was run for roughly 6 to 12 cycles. MiXCR, run by TCRdb on the 5' RACE reads, gives a single entry per CDR3 protein. Here the sample spans a few hundred thousand distinct CDR3 sequences, around a quarter being singletons. Study-wide points: Changes in expanded clonotypes were possibly confounded, as the CMV status of donors was unknown. PBMC samples, being unsorted, prevented any conclusive comparison of naive and antigen-experienced cells.

CDR3 length: 12 amino acids. Looked up from germline, CDR1 is SQVTM and CDR2 is ANQGSEA. This sample was shared with a second study, whose subject was T cells of mothers and their children. From that paper: Roughly 6 children and their three healthy Caucasian mothers were the donors.

This chain connects TRBV29-1 to TRBJ2-7; 9 nucleotides agree with TRBD1. The sequence was obtained from a boy aged 2 to 9 in good health. The sample taken for sequencing was blood. CDR3 loop: CSVGQGAYEQYF. The CDR3 nucleotides read TGCAGTGTGGGACAGGGCGCTTACGAGCAGTACTTC.